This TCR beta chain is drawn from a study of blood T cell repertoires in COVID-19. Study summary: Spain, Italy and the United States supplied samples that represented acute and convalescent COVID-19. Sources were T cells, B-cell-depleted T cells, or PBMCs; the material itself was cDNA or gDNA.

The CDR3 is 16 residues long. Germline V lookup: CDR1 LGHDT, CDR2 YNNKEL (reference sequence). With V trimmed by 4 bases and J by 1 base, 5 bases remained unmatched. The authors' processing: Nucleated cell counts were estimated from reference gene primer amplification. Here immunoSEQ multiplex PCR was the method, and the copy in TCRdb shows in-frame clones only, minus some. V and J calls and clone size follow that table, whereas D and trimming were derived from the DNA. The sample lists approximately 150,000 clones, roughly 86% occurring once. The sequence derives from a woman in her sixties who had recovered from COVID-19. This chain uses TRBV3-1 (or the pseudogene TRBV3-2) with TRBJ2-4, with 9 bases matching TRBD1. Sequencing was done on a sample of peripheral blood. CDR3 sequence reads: CASSPWTGVAKNIQYF. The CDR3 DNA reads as TGTGCCAGCAGCCCCTGGACAGGGGTCGCCAAAAACATTCAGTACTTC.